There are many counts of the clone carrying this T cell receptor beta chain. As yet, its antigen is unknown. With iRepertoire HTBI primers and Arm-PCR of CDR3 regions, TCR beta libraries were built. Each CDR3 protein is one row after TCRdb ran MiXCR on the multiplex PCR reads. This table holds fewer than 400,000 distinct CDR3 sequences, about a sixth found once. The sample comes from a study of regulatory T cells in long-lasting Graves disease. Study-level results: It is possible that accuracy was reduced by the small size of the sample.

Trimming removed 3 bases from V and 5 bases from J, with 16 bases in between. Germline-derived CDR1 and CDR2 are MDHEN and SYDVKM. This CDR3 has 15 amino acids. As to time point: newly diagnosed GD, antithyroid drugs for less than 3 months. RNA extracted from PBMCs served as the sequencing template. The chain combines TRBV28 with TRBJ2-5; possibly TRBD1 for D (6 bases). The receptor was derived from a female donor with Graves disease. This sample comprised peripheral blood mononuclear cells (PBMCs), obtained at new diagnosis, from a patient treated with antithyroid drugs. CDR3 loop: CASSLLGAFRETQYF. In DNA form, the CDR3 reads TGTGCCAGCAGTTTGTTGGGGGCCTTCCGGGAGACCCAGTACTTC.